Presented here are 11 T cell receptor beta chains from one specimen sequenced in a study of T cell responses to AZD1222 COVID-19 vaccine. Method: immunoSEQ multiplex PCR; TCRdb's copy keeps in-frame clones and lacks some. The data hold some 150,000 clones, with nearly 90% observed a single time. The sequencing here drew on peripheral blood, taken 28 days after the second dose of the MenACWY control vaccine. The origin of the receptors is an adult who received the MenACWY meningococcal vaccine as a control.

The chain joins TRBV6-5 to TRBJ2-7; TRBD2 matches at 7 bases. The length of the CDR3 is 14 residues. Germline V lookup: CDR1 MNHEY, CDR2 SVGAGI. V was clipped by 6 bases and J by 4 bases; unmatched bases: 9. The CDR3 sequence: CASRADGGGYEQYF. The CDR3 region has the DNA TGTGCCAGCAGGGCCGACGGCGGGGGATACGAGCAGTACTTC.

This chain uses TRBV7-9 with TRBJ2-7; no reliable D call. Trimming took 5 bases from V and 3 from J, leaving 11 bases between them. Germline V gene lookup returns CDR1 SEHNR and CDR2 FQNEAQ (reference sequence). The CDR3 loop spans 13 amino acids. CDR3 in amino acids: CASSVQGYYEQYF. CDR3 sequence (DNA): TGTGCCAGCAGCGTCCAAGGATACTACGAGCAGTACTTC.

CDR3 nucleotides: TGTGCCAGCCCCAATGAGCAGTTCTTC. This encodes CASPNEQFF. This chain connects TRBV7-9 to TRBJ2-1; D uncertain. Looked up from germline, CDR1 is SEHNR and CDR2 is FQNEAQ (reference sequence). V lost 8 bases and J lost 6, with 2 bases in between. CDR3 length: 9 residues.

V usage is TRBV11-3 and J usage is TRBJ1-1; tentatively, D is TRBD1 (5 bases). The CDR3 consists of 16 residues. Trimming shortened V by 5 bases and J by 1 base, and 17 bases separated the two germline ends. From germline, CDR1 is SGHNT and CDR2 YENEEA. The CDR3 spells CASSTRDPRTNTEAFF. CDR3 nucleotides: TGTGCCAGCAGCACTCGGGACCCCCGAACGAACACTGAAGCTTTCTTT.

The CDR3: CAIRVTGGTDTQYF. The CDR3 coding sequence is TGTGCCATCAGAGTGACAGGGGGCACAGATACGCAGTATTTT. The chain combines TRBV10-3 with TRBJ2-3, with 8 bases identical to TRBD1. Germline V lookup: CDR1 ENHRY, CDR2 SYGVKD. V lost 6 bases, J lost 1 base, and 3 bases stayed unmatched. This CDR3 contains 14 residues.

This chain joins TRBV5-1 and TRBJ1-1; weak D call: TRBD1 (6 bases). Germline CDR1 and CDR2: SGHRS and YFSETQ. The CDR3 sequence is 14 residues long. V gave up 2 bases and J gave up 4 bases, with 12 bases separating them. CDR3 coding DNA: TGCGCCAGCAGCTTTGGTCCAGGGGCCACTGAAGCTTTCTTT. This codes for CASSFGPGATEAFF.

CDR3 residues: CASTQGRGRGYTF. CDR3 sequence (DNA): TGTGCCAGCACGCAGGGTAGGGGTAGGGGCTACACCTTC. The chain joins TRBV12-3 or TRBV12-4 to TRBJ1-2; maybe TRBD1 (5 bases). Deletions cut 7 bases from V and 8 bases from J, with 17 bases between. The CDR3 contains 13 residues.

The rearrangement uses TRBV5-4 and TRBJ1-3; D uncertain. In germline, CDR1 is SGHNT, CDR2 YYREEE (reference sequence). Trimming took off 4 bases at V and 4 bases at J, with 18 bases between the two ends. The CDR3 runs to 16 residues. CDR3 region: CASSPGEARSGNTIYF. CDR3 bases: TGTGCCAGCAGCCCCGGGGAGGCAAGGAGCGGAAACACCATATATTTT.

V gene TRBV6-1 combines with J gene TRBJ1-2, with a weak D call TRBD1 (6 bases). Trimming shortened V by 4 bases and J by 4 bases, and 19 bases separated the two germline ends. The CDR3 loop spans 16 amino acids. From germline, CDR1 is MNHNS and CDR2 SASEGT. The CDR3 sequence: CASSAYAGRGRYGYTF. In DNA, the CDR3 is TGTGCCAGCAGTGCTTACGCCGGACGGGGGCGCTATGGCTACACCTTC.

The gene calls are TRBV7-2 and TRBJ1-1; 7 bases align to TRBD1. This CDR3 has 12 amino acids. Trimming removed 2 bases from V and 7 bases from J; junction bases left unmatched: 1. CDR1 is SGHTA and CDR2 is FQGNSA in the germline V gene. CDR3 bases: TGTGCCAGCAGCTTATACAGGGGTGAAGCTTTCTTT. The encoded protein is CASSLYRGEAFF.

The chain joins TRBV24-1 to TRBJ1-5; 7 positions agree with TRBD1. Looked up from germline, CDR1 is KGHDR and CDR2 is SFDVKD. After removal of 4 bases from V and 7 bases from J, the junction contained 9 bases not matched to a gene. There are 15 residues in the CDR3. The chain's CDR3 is CATSDSRQGDQPQHF. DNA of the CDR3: TGTGCCACCAGTGACTCCCGACAGGGCGACCAGCCCCAGCATTTT.